This T cell receptor (beta chain) was captured by sequencing in a study of blood T cells in healthy people across ages. Overall study results and limits: More naive CD4+ cells and higher diversity marked long-lived donors relative to aged donors.

A second PCR, run for roughly 7 to 11 cycles, used a sample-barcoded 5' primer plus a J-beta primer mix. Carrying 12 random nucleotides, a template-switch adaptor labeled each individual cDNA molecule. TCRdb re-called the 5' RACE reads through MiXCR, storing one row per CDR3 protein. The sample contains around 800,000 distinct CDR3 sequences, roughly 50% of which appear only once. Germline V lookup: CDR1 SGHTA, CDR2 FQGNSA. The CDR3 extends over 14 amino acids. V was clipped by 5 bases and J by 3 bases, with 14 bases between them. A note on this clonotype: Its matching antigen is unknown.

This TCR was recovered from an elderly man in good health. This chain joins TRBV7-2 and TRBJ2-7, with D perhaps given as TRBD1 or TRBD2 (5 bases each). Input material: blood. CDR3 residues: CASSRDLGLYEQYF. CDR3 DNA sequence: TGTGCCAGCAGCCGGGACCTGGGCCTCTACGAGCAGTACTTC.